This T cell receptor beta chain is from a study of shared clonotypes between healthy human individuals. The study, taken as a whole, reports: Compared with memory subsets, naive subsets generally had larger estimated richness.

The authors distributed each subset's genomic DNA evenly over several immunoSEQ plates. In the authors' workflow: Junction-only immunoSEQ sequences carried no quality scores, so filtering differed. Repertoires were generated with immunoSEQ multiplex PCR, while TCRdb's copy carries only in-frame clones and drops some. That table gives V, J and clone size, and the DNA gave D and trimming. This sample has roughly 2.1 million clones, with about 92% found just once. Only CD45RO-negative cells positively selected for CCR7 counted as naive CD8 cells, so terminally differentiated effector memory CD45RA+ cells were excluded. Only Caucasian adults living in Nashville, Tennessee served as donors. A word on this clone: Its matching antigen is unknown.

Trimming removed 5 bases at V and 3 bases at J, with 20 bases between. The CDR3 totals 16 residues. The germline CDR1 and CDR2 sequences are SGHTA and FQGNSA. This receptor was obtained from a man between 18 and 29 years old in good health. Some clones in this sample may be carry-over from other donors' samples. This chain connects TRBV7-2 to TRBJ2-7; D perhaps matches TRBD2 (5 bases). Sequenced material: naive CD8+ T cells from PBMCs. In DNA form, the CDR3 reads TGTGCCAGCAGCCACTCCAGCGGAGGATTTTACTACGAGCAGTACTTC. Its translation is CASSHSSGGFYYEQYF.